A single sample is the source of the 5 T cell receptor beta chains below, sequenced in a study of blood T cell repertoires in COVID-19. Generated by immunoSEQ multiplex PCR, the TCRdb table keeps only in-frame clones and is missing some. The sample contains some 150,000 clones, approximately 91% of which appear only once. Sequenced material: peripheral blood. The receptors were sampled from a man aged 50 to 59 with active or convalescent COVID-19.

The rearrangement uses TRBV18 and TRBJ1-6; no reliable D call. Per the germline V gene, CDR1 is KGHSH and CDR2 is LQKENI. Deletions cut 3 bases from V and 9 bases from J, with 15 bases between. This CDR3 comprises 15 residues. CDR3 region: CASSPPSGIGSPLHF. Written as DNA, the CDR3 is TGTGCCAGCTCACCTCCGTCGGGAATTGGTTCACCCCTCCACTTT.

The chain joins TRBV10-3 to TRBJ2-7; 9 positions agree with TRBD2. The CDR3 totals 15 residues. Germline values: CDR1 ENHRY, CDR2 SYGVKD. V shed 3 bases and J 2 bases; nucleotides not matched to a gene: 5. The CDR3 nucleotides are TGTGCCATCAGTGACGGGGCGGGAGGGGCCTACGAGCAGTACTTC. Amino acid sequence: CAISDGAGGAYEQYF.

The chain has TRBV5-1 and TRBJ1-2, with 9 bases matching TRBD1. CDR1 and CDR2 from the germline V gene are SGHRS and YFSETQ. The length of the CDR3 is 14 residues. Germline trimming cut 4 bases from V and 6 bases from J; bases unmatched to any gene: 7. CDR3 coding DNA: TGCGCCAGCAGCCGGGACAGGGCGACGGATGGCTACACCTTC. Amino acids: CASSRDRATDGYTF.

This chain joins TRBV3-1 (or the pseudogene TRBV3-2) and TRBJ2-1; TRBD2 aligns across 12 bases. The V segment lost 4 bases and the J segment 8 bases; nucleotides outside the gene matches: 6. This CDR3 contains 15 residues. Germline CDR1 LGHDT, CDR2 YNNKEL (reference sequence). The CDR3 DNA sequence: TGTGCCAGCAGCCTGGGACTAGCGGGTCCGGATGAGCAGTTCTTC. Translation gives CASSLGLAGPDEQFF.

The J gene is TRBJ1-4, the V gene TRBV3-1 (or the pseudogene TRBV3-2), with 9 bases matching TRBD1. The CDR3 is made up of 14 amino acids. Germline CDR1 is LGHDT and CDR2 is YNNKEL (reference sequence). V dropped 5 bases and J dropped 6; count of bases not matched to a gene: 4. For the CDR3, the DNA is TGTGCCAGCAGCTCGGACAGGGGCCATGAAAAACTGTTTTTT. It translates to CASSSDRGHEKLFF.